Below, 16 T cell receptor beta chains from the same sample are listed, as sequenced in a study of metastatic and nonmetastatic thyroid tumors (dated by TCRdb to 2020 to 2022). None of the patients had been given any treatment before thyroid surgery. The library was built by means of PCR. Instrument used: Illumina HiSeq 4000. TCRdb cleaned the public reads at Q25 with fastp, built clones with MiXCR and kept in-frame beta chains. The sample includes about 25,000 clones, with approximately 22% observed a single time. In total, the top ten clones hold around 4% of the sample. Sequencing used adjacent normal tissue. The receptors here all came from a female donor with papillary thyroid cancer or a benign thyroid nodule (not recorded which). Some clones in this sample may be carry-over from other donors' samples.

This clone was seen many times. The CDR3: CASSHRDRGMADTQYF. Written as DNA, the CDR3 is TGTGCCAGCAGTCACCGGGACAGGGGGATGGCAGATACGCAGTATTTT. The V call is TRBV6-2 or TRBV6-3, the J call TRBJ2-3; TRBD1 matches at 11 bases. Germline CDR1 and CDR2: MNHEY and SVGEGT. Trimming at V came to 5 bases and at J to 4 bases, leaving 8 bases not matched to a gene. The CDR3 consists of 16 residues.

This clone came up a few times. An end of the junction does not agree with germline; a read error may underlie this. Other DNA sequences within the sample encode an identical CDR3. The chain links TRBV6-2 or TRBV6-3 to TRBJ1-5, with D perhaps matching TRBD1 (6 bases). Germline CDR1 MNHEY, CDR2 SVGEGT. This CDR3 is 15 amino acids long. For the CDR3, the DNA is TGTGCCAGCAGTACCCCACAGGGTGGCAATCAGCCTCAGCATTTT. Translated: CASSTPQGGNQPQHF.

J is TRBJ2-1 and V is TRBV11-2; TRBD1 matches 9 bases. The CDR3 has 16 amino acids. Germline trimming cut 5 bases from V and 5 bases from J; bases unmatched to any gene: 10. Germline V lookup: CDR1 SGHAT, CDR2 FQNNGV. The DNA for the CDR3 is TGTGCCAGCAGCACGATGGGACAGGGTGACAACAATGAGCAGTTCTTC. It yields the protein CASSTMGQGDNNEQFF.

This clone rates as medium-sized (0.01 to 0.1%). CDR3 DNA: TGTGCCAGCAGACTTCGACAGAGCCAAAAGTATAGCAATCAGCCCCAGCATTTT. Its protein is CASRLRQSQKYSNQPQHF. The chain employs TRBV6-5 and TRBJ1-5, with D possibly being TRBD1 (5 bases). Germline values: CDR1 MNHEY, CDR2 SVGAGI. This CDR3 has 18 amino acids. Trimming took off 6 bases at V and 0 bases at J, with 21 bases between the two ends.

V usage is TRBV28 and J usage is TRBJ1-2; D not resolved. Germline CDR1 is MDHEN and CDR2 is SYDVKM. The CDR3 runs 14 residues. Trimming pared 3 bases from V and 2 bases from J, leaving 10 bases between. The CDR3 coding sequence is TGTGCCAGCAGTTTGGCCGTGGTGAACTATGGCTACACCTTC. It codes for CASSLAVVNYGYTF.

In this sample, this clone turned up many times. V and J are TRBV18 and TRBJ1-5; a weak D match, TRBD1 (5 bases). Per the germline V gene, CDR1 is KGHSH and CDR2 is LQKENI. Trimming pared 2 bases from V and 3 bases from J, leaving 8 bases between. The CDR3 is 14 residues long. The CDR3 sequence is CASSPATDNQPQHF. The DNA of the CDR3 is TGTGCCAGCTCACCAGCGACAGACAATCAGCCCCAGCATTTT.

This chain joins TRBV5-1 and TRBJ1-2, with D maybe TRBD1 (5 bases). Per the germline V gene, CDR1 is SGHRS and CDR2 is YFSETQ. This CDR3 is 15 amino acids long. V lost 0 bases and J 1 base, leaving 10 bases between the germline ends. CDR3 bases: TGCGCCAGCAGCTTGGGGGGCAGGATTAACTATGGCTACACCTTC. It yields the protein CASSLGGRINYGYTF.

This clone was seen only a few times. The chain joins TRBV6-1 to TRBJ1-2, with 7 bases identical to TRBD1. V gave up 7 bases and J gave up 1 base; unmatched junction bases: 9. The germline V gene has CDR1 MNHNS and CDR2 SASEGT. The CDR3 contains 15 residues. CDR3 bases: TGTGCCAGCACCAGGGGGGGGGCCCATAACTATGGCTACACCTTC. As protein: CASTRGGAHNYGYTF.

This chain connects TRBV10-3 to TRBJ2-1, with D perhaps TRBD1 (6 bases). Germline V gives CDR1 ENHRY, CDR2 SYGVKD. The CDR3 covers 15 residues. With 9 bases removed from V and 0 bases from J, the gap between germline ends came to 15 bases. The CDR3 sequence: CAMGLGAYSYNEQFF. The CDR3 bases are TGTGCCATGGGCTTGGGGGCGTACTCCTACAATGAGCAGTTCTTC.

Judged by abundance, this clone is medium-sized (0.01 to 0.1%). The rearrangement uses TRBV11-2 and TRBJ2-7; D possibly corresponds to TRBD2 (6 bases). This CDR3 comprises 14 residues. Germline values: CDR1 SGHAT, CDR2 FQNNGV. The V and J ends lost 5 bases and 2 bases respectively, with 13 bases between them. The DNA for the CDR3 is TGTGCCAGCAGCCCATCCGGGAGTGCCTACGAGCAGTACTTC. Protein sequence: CASSPSGSAYEQYF.

This clone was observed many times. The V gene is TRBV7-2, the J gene TRBJ2-3; no clear D gene. Trimming removed 5 bases from V and 6 bases from J, with 12 bases in between. Germline values: CDR1 SGHTA, CDR2 FQGNSA. The CDR3 is 13 residues long. CDR3 DNA sequence: TGTGCCAGCAGCAATAGTCTAAGGGATACGCAGTATTTT. Its translation is CASSNSLRDTQYF.

This clone has ten or more counts. The chain uses TRBV3-1 and TRBJ2-7, with D possibly being TRBD1 (5 bases). Germline V CDR1 and CDR2: LGHDT, YNNKEL (reference sequence). The CDR3 covers 16 residues. The V end was cut by 2 bases, the J end by 2 bases, with 16 bases between. For the CDR3, the DNA is TGTGCCAGCAGCCAATGCGGAGACAGCCAGACCTACGAGCAGTACTTC. It specifies CASSQCGDSQTYEQYF.

This clone was seen ten or more times. This chain connects TRBV4-3 to TRBJ1-2; D is uncertain. Between the trimmed V and J ends, which lost 3 bases and 7 bases, there was a span of 15 bases. CDR1 and CDR2 from the germline V gene are LGHNA and YSLEER. The CDR3 spans 14 residues. The CDR3: CASSHRPLPGGYTF. The CDR3 DNA sequence: TGCGCCAGCAGCCATAGGCCTCTCCCGGGTGGCTACACCTTC.

The chain couples TRBV5-1 to TRBJ2-6; tentatively, D is TRBD2 (7 bases). Germline V gene lookup returns CDR1 SGHRS and CDR2 YFSETQ. The V end was cut by 3 bases, the J end by 1 base, with 20 bases between. This CDR3 is 19 amino acids long. CDR3 sequence: CASSSRGGPIASGANVLTF. In nucleotides, the CDR3 is TGCGCCAGCAGCTCGAGGGGGGGACCTATAGCTTCTGGGGCCAACGTCCTGACTTTC.

This clone was seen repeatedly, ten times or more. This chain links TRBV4-1 with TRBJ2-1; 14 bases map to TRBD2. V was pared by 2 bases and J by 6 bases, with 9 bases of the junction left unmatched. CDR1 MGHRA and CDR2 YSYEKL come from the germline V gene. This CDR3 is 18 amino acids long. CDR3 in amino acids: CASSQMTSGRARANEQFF. The CDR3 DNA reads TGCGCCAGCAGCCAAATGACTAGCGGGAGGGCCAGGGCCAATGAGCAGTTCTTC.

This clone was seen a few times. The junction departs from the called germline gene at one end, perhaps through a read error. J is TRBJ2-2 and V is TRBV6-1; 7 bases fit TRBD1. Germline V gene sequence: CDR1 MNHNS, CDR2 SASEGT. The CDR3 is 15 residues long. The CDR3 nucleotides read TGTGACAGCAGTCAGGCCAGGGGGAACAACGGGGAGCTGTTTTTT. Amino acids: CDSSQARGNNGELFF.